The 4 T cell receptor beta chains listed next were all sequenced from one sample in a study of post-analysis software for immune sequencing data (dated by TCRdb to about 2015). Study-wide conclusions, independent of this receptor: Patients showed significantly higher frequencies than controls for several TRBV segments, among them TRBV5-6, TRBV5-1 and TRBV20-1.

Receptors were amplified or captured by PCR. The data were produced on an Illumina HiSeq 2500. To reduce PCR and sequencing biases, unique molecular identifiers were built into the TCR beta cDNA libraries. Through fastp at Q25 and MiXCR, TCRdb rebuilt clones from the public reads, retaining in-frame beta chains. CDR3 protein sequences are deduplicated, and each keeps its most common genes and DNA. For this sample the table gives roughly 870,000 distinct CDR3 sequences, of which 53% were detected only once. 4.6% of the sample is taken by the ten largest. Their recognized antigens are unknown. Sequencing used blood. Receptors originate from a girl aged 5-17 years with multiple sclerosis.

The rearrangement joins TRBV6-1 to TRBJ2-1; 11 bases map to TRBD2. The CDR3 covers 14 residues. After removal of 6 bases from V and 6 bases from J, the junction contained 4 bases not matched to a gene. Germline CDR1 and CDR2: MNHNS and SASEGT. The CDR3 reads CASRLAGGGNEQFF. The CDR3 DNA reads as TGTGCCAGCAGGCTAGCGGGGGGCGGCAATGAGCAGTTCTTC.

The rearrangement uses TRBV3-1 and TRBJ2-4; no firm D call. The J call may be mistaken, given a closer DNA end match to TRBJ2-7. This CDR3 has 11 residues. Per germline, CDR1 LGHDT and CDR2 YNNKEL (reference sequence). CDR3 region: CASRREDEQYF. CDR3 nucleotide sequence: TGTGCCAGCAGACGAGAGGACGAGCAGTACTTC.

This clonotype was counted a single time. The V gene is TRBV3-1, the J gene TRBJ2-1, with a weak D call TRBD2 (5 bases). The CDR3 covers 14 residues. Germline lookup yields CDR1 LGHDT and CDR2 YNNKEL (reference sequence). The V end was cut by 3 bases, the J end by 7 bases, with 13 bases between. The CDR3 loop reads CASSQWQDLNEQFF. The DNA for the CDR3 is TGTGCCAGCAGCCAGTGGCAGGACTTGAATGAGCAGTTCTTC.

The rearrangement uses TRBV29-1 and TRBJ2-3, with a weak D call TRBD2 (6 bases). Germline V gives CDR1 SQVTM, CDR2 ANQGSEA. This CDR3 region has 12 residues. V was shortened by 0 bases and J by 10 bases, with 11 bases between the two germline ends. CDR3 amino acids: CSVEEEGWAQYF. CDR3 sequence (DNA): TGCAGCGTTGAAGAGGAGGGTTGGGCGCAGTATTTT.